The clone carrying this T cell receptor beta chain was detected only a few times. Antigen specificity is unknown. Trimming took 6 bases from V and 7 from J, leaving 10 bases between them. The CDR3 runs 12 residues. This sample was included in a study of blood T cells in healthy people across ages. Then a second PCR, running about 6 to 11 cycles, was carried out with a sample-barcoded 5' primer and a J-beta primer mix. Every sample gave at least 2.5 million paired-end reads containing CDR3. Via MiXCR, TCRdb re-called the 5' RACE reads, giving one row per CDR3 protein. The top ten hold 18% of the sample, which has some 1 million distinct CDR3 sequences, 35% to 50% seen once. Each donor had around 9.2 milliliters of peripheral blood drawn. Findings and caveats of the study: Unsorted PBMCs blocked a conclusive comparison of naive and antigen-experienced cells.

The sequencing sample was made of blood. The chain has TRBV12-3 or TRBV12-4 and TRBJ2-4; D not resolved. The source of this sequence is a woman aged 60-75 years in good health. The chain's CDR3 is CASRGGSNIQYF. Here the CDR3 DNA reads TGTGCCAGCAGAGGTGGCAGTAACATTCAGTACTTC.